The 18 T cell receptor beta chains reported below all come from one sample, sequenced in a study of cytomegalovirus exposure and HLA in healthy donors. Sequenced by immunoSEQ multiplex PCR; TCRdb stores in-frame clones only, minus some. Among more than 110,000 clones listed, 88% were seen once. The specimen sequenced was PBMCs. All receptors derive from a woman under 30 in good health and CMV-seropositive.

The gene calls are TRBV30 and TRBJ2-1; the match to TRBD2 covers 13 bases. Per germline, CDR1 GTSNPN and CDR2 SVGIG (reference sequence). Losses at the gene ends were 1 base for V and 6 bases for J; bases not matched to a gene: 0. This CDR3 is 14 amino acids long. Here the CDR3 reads CAWSGLAGGNEQFF. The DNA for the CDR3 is TGTGCCTGGAGTGGACTAGCGGGAGGCAATGAGCAGTTCTTC. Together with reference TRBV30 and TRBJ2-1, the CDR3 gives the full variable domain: SQTIHQWPATLVQPVGSPLSLECTVEGTSNPNLYWYRQAAGRGLQLLFYSVGIGQISSEVPQNLSASRPQDRQFILSSKKLLLSDSGFYLCAWSGLAGGNEQFFGPGTRLTVL.

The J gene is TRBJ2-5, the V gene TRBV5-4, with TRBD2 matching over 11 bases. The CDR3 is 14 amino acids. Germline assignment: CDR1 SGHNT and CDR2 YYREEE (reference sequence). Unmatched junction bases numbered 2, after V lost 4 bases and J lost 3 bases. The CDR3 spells CASSDSGGEETQYF. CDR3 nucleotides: TGTGCCAGCAGCGATAGCGGGGGGGAAGAGACCCAGTACTTC.

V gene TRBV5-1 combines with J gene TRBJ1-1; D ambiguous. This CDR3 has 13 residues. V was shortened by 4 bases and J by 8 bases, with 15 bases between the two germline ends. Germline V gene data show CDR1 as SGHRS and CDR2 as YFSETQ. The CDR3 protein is CASSVHSGQEAFF. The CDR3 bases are TGCGCCAGCAGCGTCCACAGCGGTCAAGAAGCTTTCTTT.

The CDR3 reads CASSLLRGTGAGNTIYF. CDR3 sequence (DNA): TGTGCCAGCAGCTTGTTGAGGGGGACAGGGGCTGGAAACACCATATATTTT. The chain employs TRBV7-8 and TRBJ1-3, with TRBD1 matching 10 bases. The CDR3 extends over 17 amino acids. Trimming at V came to 3 bases and at J to 2 bases, leaving 7 bases not matched to a gene. CDR1 and CDR2 (germline): SGHVS, FQNEAQ.

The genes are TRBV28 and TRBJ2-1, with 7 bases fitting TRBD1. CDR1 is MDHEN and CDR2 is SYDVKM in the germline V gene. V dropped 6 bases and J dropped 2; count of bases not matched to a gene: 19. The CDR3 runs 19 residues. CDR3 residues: CASSLIYRQGRTPYNEQFF. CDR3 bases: TGTGCCAGCAGCTTAATCTATAGACAGGGACGCACCCCCTACAATGAGCAGTTCTTC.

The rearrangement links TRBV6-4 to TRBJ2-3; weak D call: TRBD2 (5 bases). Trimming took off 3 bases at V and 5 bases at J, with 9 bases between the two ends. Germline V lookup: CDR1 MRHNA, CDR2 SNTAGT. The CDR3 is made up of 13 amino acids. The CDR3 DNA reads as TGTGCCAGCAGTGAAAGGGCGGGAGATACGCAGTATTTT. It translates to CASSERAGDTQYF.

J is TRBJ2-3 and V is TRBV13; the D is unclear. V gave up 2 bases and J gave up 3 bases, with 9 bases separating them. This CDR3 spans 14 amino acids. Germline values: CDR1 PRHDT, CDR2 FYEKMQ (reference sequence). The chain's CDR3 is CASSLSSVTDTQYF. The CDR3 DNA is TGTGCCAGCAGCTTAAGCTCGGTAACAGATACGCAGTATTTT.

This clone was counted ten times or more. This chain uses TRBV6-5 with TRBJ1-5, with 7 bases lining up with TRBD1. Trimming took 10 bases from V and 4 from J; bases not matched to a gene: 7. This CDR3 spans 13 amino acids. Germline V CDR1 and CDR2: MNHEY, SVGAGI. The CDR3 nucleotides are TGTGCCACCTCGGGACAGCAGAATCAGCCCCAGCATTTT. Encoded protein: CATSGQQNQPQHF.

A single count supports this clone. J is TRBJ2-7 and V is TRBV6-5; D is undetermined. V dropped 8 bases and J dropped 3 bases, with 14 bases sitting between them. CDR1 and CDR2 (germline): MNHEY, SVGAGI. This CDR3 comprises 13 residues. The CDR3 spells CASQRSSYYEQYF. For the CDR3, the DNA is TGTGCCAGCCAGAGGTCCTCGTACTACGAGCAGTACTTC.

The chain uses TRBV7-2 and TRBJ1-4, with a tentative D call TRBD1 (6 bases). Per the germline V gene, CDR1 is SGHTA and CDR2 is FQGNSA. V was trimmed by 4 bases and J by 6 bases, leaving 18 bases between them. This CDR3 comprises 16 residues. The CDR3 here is CASSSPPGGGDEKLFF. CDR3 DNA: TGTGCCAGCAGCTCCCCCCCGGGAGGGGGGGATGAAAAACTGTTTTTT.

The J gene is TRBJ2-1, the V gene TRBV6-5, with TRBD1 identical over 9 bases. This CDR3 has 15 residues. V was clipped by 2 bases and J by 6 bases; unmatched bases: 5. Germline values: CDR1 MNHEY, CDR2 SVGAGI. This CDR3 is CASSYGQGSVNEQFF. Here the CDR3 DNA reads TGTGCCAGCAGTTACGGACAGGGGTCGGTCAATGAGCAGTTCTTC.

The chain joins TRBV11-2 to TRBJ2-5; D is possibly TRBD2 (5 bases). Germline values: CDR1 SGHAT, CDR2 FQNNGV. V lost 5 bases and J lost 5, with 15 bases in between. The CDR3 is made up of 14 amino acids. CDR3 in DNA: TGTGCCAGCAGCCCCCGGAGGCTGCAGGAGACCCAGTACTTC. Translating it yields CASSPRRLQETQYF.

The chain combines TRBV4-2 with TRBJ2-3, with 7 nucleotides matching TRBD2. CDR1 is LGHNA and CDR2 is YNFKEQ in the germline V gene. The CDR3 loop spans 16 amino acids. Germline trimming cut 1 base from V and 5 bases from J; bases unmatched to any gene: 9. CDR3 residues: CASSQVPSGLLDTQYF. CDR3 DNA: TGTGCCAGCAGCCAAGTTCCTAGCGGTCTCTTAGATACGCAGTATTTT.

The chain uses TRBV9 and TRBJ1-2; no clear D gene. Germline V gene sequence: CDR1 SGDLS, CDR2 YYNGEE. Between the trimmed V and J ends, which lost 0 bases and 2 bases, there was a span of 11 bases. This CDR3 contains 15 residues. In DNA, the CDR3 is TGTGCCAGCAGCGTAGGGATCGACAAGAACTATGGCTACACCTTC. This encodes CASSVGIDKNYGYTF.

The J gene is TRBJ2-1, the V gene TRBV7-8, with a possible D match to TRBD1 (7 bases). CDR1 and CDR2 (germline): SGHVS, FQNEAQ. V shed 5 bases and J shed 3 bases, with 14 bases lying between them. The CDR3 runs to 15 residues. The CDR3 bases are TGTGCCAGCAGCCAGGGGGGACACTACTACAATGAGCAGTTCTTC. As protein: CASSQGGHYYNEQFF.

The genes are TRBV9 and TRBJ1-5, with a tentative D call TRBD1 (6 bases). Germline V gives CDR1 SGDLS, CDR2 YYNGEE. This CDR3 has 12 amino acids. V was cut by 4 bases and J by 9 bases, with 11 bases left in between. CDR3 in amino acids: CASSPGRGPQHF. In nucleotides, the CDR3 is TGTGCCAGCAGCCCCGGCAGGGGGCCCCAGCATTTT.

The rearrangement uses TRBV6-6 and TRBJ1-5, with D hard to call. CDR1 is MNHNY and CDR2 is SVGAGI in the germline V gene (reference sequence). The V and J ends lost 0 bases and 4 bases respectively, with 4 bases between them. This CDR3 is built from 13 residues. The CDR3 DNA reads TGTGCCAGCAGTTACTCACAGAATCAGCCCCAGCATTTT. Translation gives CASSYSQNQPQHF.

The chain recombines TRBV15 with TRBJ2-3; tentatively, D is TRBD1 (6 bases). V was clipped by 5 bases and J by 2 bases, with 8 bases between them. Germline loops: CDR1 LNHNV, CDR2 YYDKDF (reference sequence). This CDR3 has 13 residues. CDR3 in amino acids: CATSQGHTDTQYF. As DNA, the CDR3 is TGTGCCACCAGCCAGGGACACACAGATACGCAGTATTTT.